One and the same sample provided the 14 T cell receptor beta chains below, sequenced in a study of T cell repertoires in cytomegalovirus infection. TCRdb re-derived calls from the reads in MiXCR, one entry per CDR3 protein. The sample contains 450,000 to 650,000 distinct CDR3 sequences, 26% of which appear only once. Input material: PBMCs. All receptors come from a human donor in good health (CMV status not recorded). Some clones in this sample may be carry-over from other donors' samples.

This rearrangement joins TRBV30 to TRBJ1-2; D is unclear. Per germline, CDR1 GTSNPN and CDR2 SVGIG (reference sequence). The V and J ends lost 4 bases and 6 bases respectively, with 9 bases between them. This CDR3 is 11 amino acids long. CDR3 sequence (DNA): TGTGCCTGGAAATTGGGGAATGGCTACACCTTC. Encoded protein: CAWKLGNGYTF.

This clonotype was found many times. The chain couples TRBV7-2 to TRBJ2-3, with 10 bases that match TRBD2. This CDR3 is built from 16 residues. Germline V gene sequence: CDR1 SGHTA, CDR2 FQGNSA. The V segment lost 1 base and the J segment 5 bases; nucleotides outside the gene matches: 6. CDR3 bases: TGTGCCAGCAGCTTAGAAGAGCGGGAGGGTATAGATACGCAGTATTTT. Its protein product is CASSLEEREGIDTQYF.

The gene calls are TRBV11-2 and TRBJ2-2, with 7 bases lining up with TRBD2. The germline gives CDR1 SGHAT, CDR2 FQNNGV. The CDR3 sequence is 16 residues long. Trimming cost V 4 bases and J 7 bases; bases outside gene matches: 12. The CDR3: CASSSRLAVGHGELFF. Here the CDR3 DNA reads TGTGCCAGCAGCTCTCGACTAGCAGTGGGCCACGGGGAGCTGTTTTTT.

This clonotype occurred once. The chain has TRBV2 and TRBJ1-4; TRBD1 might be the D (6 bases). This CDR3 is built from 16 residues. Germline V gene data show CDR1 as SNHLY and CDR2 as FYNNEI. The V end lost 4 bases, the J end lost 7 bases, and 19 bases lay between the germline ends. The CDR3 is CASSAAGQGHGEKLFF. CDR3 sequence (DNA): TGTGCCAGCAGTGCAGCTGGGCAGGGGCATGGTGAAAAACTGTTTTTT.

This clonotype was picked up one time. The chain employs TRBV6-2 or TRBV6-3 and TRBJ2-3; TRBD1 matches 9 bases. The CDR3 length is 18 residues. Losses at the gene ends were 5 bases for V and 1 base for J; bases not matched to a gene: 13. Germline CDR1 is MNHEY and CDR2 is SVGEGT. The CDR3: CASSQQGQGSGGTDTQYF. The CDR3 DNA is TGTGCCAGCAGTCAGCAGGGACAGGGCAGCGGGGGCACAGATACGCAGTATTTT.

The chain couples TRBV12-3 or TRBV12-4 to TRBJ1-2; tentatively, D is TRBD1 (5 bases). The CDR3 spans 15 residues. With 6 bases removed from V and 8 bases from J, the gap between germline ends came to 22 bases. The CDR3 protein is CASSPKPGLERGYTF. As DNA, the CDR3 is TGTGCCAGCAGCCCAAAACCGGGACTGGAAAGGGGCTACACCTTC.

This clonotype was seen a single time. This sequence joins TRBV3-1 and TRBJ2-7, with TRBD1 as a possible D gene (5 bases). Trimming pared 5 bases from V and 4 bases from J, leaving 15 bases between. There are 14 residues in the CDR3. The germline CDR1 and CDR2 sequences are LGHDT and YNNKEL (reference sequence). The CDR3 protein is CASSAQDGPYEQYF. CDR3 coding DNA: TGTGCCAGCAGCGCACAGGACGGTCCGTACGAGCAGTACTTC.

This clonotype was seen a handful of times. This sequence joins TRBV29-1 and TRBJ2-1, with a possible D match to TRBD2 (6 bases). Per the germline V gene, CDR1 is SQVTM and CDR2 is ANQGSEA. The CDR3 spans 14 residues. Trimming took 3 bases from V and 9 from J, leaving 18 bases between them. The CDR3 nucleotides are TGCAGCGTTGATGTGGTCGGGATGGGGGGTGAGCAGTTCTTC. This codes for CSVDVVGMGGEQFF.

V and J are TRBV28 and TRBJ2-5; D possibly matches TRBD1 or TRBD2 (7 bases each). This CDR3 comprises 15 residues. Germline V lookup: CDR1 MDHEN, CDR2 SYDVKM. Trimming took 6 bases from V and 1 from J, leaving 15 bases between them. The CDR3 DNA sequence: TGTGCCAGCAGCCCAGGGGGGAGGGCCCAAGAGACCCAGTACTTC. It codes for CASSPGGRAQETQYF.

This clonotype came up a few times. This chain joins TRBV6-6 and TRBJ1-2; 9 nucleotides match TRBD1. There are 15 residues in the CDR3. The germline gives CDR1 MNHNY, CDR2 SVGAGI (reference sequence). Unmatched junction bases numbered 8, after V lost 5 bases and J lost 4 bases. CDR3 in DNA: TGTGCCAGCAGTCGGGACAGGGTCGCACTCTATGGCTACACCTTC. It translates to CASSRDRVALYGYTF.

In its sample, this clonotype was seen a few times. This rearrangement joins TRBV19 to TRBJ1-1; D is unclear. The V end lost 5 bases, the J end lost 1 base, and 14 bases lay between the germline ends. The CDR3 covers 15 residues. From germline, CDR1 is LNHDA and CDR2 SQIVND (reference sequence). CDR3 region: CASSASRARNTEAFF. The CDR3 nucleotides read TGTGCCAGTAGTGCCTCTAGGGCCCGGAACACTGAAGCTTTCTTT.

V gene TRBV7-9 combines with J gene TRBJ2-3; TRBD2 aligns across 14 bases. V dropped 5 bases and J dropped 0; count of bases not matched to a gene: 10. CDR3 size: 19 residues. CDR1 is SEHNR and CDR2 is FQNEAQ in the germline V gene (reference sequence). The DNA for the CDR3 is TGTGCCAGCAGCACTCGACTAGCGGGAGGGGGACTTAGCACAGATACGCAGTATTTT. Translated, it gives CASSTRLAGGGLSTDTQYF.

The rearrangement uses TRBV24-1 and TRBJ1-2; D ambiguous. CDR3 size: 16 residues. Germline values: CDR1 KGHDR, CDR2 SFDVKD. The germline V and J ends were trimmed by 5 bases and 5 bases, with 20 bases remaining between them. The CDR3 protein is CATSASVDMGDYGYTF. CDR3 in DNA: TGTGCCACCAGTGCCTCGGTAGACATGGGAGATTATGGCTACACCTTC.

This clonotype was found many times. The chain is built from TRBV7-2 and TRBJ2-2; 9 nucleotides line up with TRBD2. The V gene end was trimmed by 1 base and the J gene end by 5 bases; junction bases not matched to a gene: 8. This CDR3 has 17 residues. Germline V gene sequence: CDR1 SGHTA, CDR2 FQGNSA. The CDR3 DNA is TGTGCCAGCAGCTTAGTCGGCGGGAGGGCCCGGACCGGGGAGCTGTTTTTT. Translating gives CASSLVGGRARTGELFF.